This TCR beta chain was documented in a study of memory CD4+ T cells and cytomegalovirus serostatus (dated by TCRdb to the late 2010s). With regard to the full study: The cohort included roughly 35 healthy adults from Belgium, of whom 9 were CMV seropositive and approximately 24 were CMV seronegative. To replicate a published TCR-based CMV serostatus classifier, the researchers sequenced the CD4+ memory TCRbeta repertoires of a Belgian cohort whose cytomegalovirus serostatus was known.

This clone was picked up many times. There is no known antigen for this receptor. No clone much larger than this one lies a single base away; base qualities are absent. Compared with germline, V lacks 4 bases and J lacks 2 bases; bases without a gene match: 3. In the germline V gene, CDR1 corresponds to MGHRA and CDR2 to YSYEKL. Including the terminal cysteine and phenylalanine, the CDR3 comprises 15 residues. Only the CDR3 DNA is retained, 45 bases long and in frame from the first base. Single viable CD3+CD4+CD8-CD45RO+ cells were sorted as memory CD4+ T cells on a FACSAria II. CMV serostatus was assessed using a Roche Elecsys assay, by which serum IgG against CMV pp150, pp28, p38 and p52 was detected. Once the samples were thawed, total CD4+ T cells were enriched through positive selection using CD4 magnetic microbeads. Samples originated from another study that specifically interrogated the CD4+ T cell memory repertoire. Peripheral blood mononuclear cells were isolated and cryopreserved according to standard operating procedures, and serum was kept at -80 degrees C. Staining used CD3-PerCP (BW264/56), CD4-APC (RPA-T4), CD45RO-PE (UCHT1) and CD8-Pacific Orange (3B5) antibodies, with Sytox blue excluding non-viable cells.

The investigation overall reported the following: A median bootstrapped AUC of around 0.94 with a 95% CI of 0.76-1.00 was achieved on the Belgian cohort by the original-framework classifier. Only CD4+CD45RO+ memory cells were sequenced, in contrast to the original study, in which naive and memory CD4+ and CD8+ populations were covered. The results were interpreted as suggesting that the CMV-associated TCR signature is mostly present in the CD4+ memory repertoire. Among the 150 to 200 previously reported CMV-associated TCRbeta sequences, some 62 showed up in the CD4+ memory repertoires, with each one found in between one and five individuals. For CMV serostatus prediction, a median bootstrapped AUC of approximately 0.95 was reached with the original framework, and a median bootstrapped AUC of approximately 0.89 was reached with a US-trained random forest.

The Quick-DNA Microprep Kit was used to extract genomic DNA from the sorted cells. Amplification of TCRbeta DNA was done with the immunoSEQ hsTCRbeta kit, following the protocol from the manufacturer. TCRbeta libraries were sequenced on an Illumina MiSeq instrument. For the original study's pipeline: Once out-of-frame sequences had been removed, 2,204,828 distinct TCRbeta sequences were left, which works out to an average of around 67,000 per individual. Two values were used to score each individual: the count of about 160 previously reported CMV-associated TCRbeta sequences and the total count of productive distinct TCRbeta sequences. A beta-binomial model was reimplemented in Python, and random forests from scikit-learn, run with default parameters, were trained on data from the US cohort. Classifier performance on the Belgian cohort was reported as the median AUC with percentile confidence intervals calculated over 10,000 bootstrap iterations. As stored in TCRdb, this immuneACCESS dataset retains in-frame rearrangements with V and J assigned. A fraction of the clones does not appear; measured against another copy, unresolved V genes explain less than half of the discrepancy, and the remainder lacks a known reason. V, J and clone size are those of that table, while D and trimming were read from the DNA. The sample table lists about 92,000 clones, 80% of them with a count of one. Less than 4% of the sample comes from the top ten.

Recombination linked TRBV4-1 to TRBJ1-5, with 9 central nucleotides matching TRBD1. The clonotype originates from an adult in good health and CMV-seropositive. Sequenced: memory CD4+ T cells from blood. Read as DNA, the sequence is TGCGCCAGCAGCCTACGGACAGGGGGCAATCAGCCCCAGCATTTT. Translated, this gives CASSLRTGGNQPQHF.